One sample yielded the 25 T cell receptor beta chains listed below, sequenced in a study of blood T cell repertoires in COVID-19. Measured with immunoSEQ multiplex PCR; TCRdb has only the in-frame clones, and not every one. The table lists tens of thousands of clones, about 91% of them singletons. Sequenced: peripheral blood. Receptors originate from a human donor with active COVID-19. The donor label of this sample is uncertain.

This clone was detected a few times. The chain recombines TRBV7-2 with TRBJ1-1; D ambiguous. Germline CDR1 and CDR2: SGHTA and FQGNSA. Trimming stripped 1 base from V and 4 bases from J, with 7 bases between. This CDR3 region has 13 residues. The CDR3 sequence: CASSLGRFTEAFF. The CDR3 region has the DNA TGTGCCAGCAGCTTAGGGAGGTTCACTGAAGCTTTCTTT.

The chain links TRBV13 to TRBJ1-1; D ambiguous. Trimming removed 0 bases at V and 3 bases at J, with 8 bases between. Per germline, CDR1 PRHDT and CDR2 FYEKMQ (reference sequence). The CDR3 is 14 residues long. CDR3 sequence: CASSLGAGDTEAFF. In DNA form, the CDR3 reads TGTGCCAGCAGCTTAGGGGCAGGTGACACTGAAGCTTTCTTT.

The chain combines TRBV7-9 with TRBJ2-5; D possibly corresponds to TRBD2 (6 bases). This CDR3 contains 13 residues. V lost 5 bases and J lost 4, with 11 bases in between. The germline gives CDR1 SEHNR, CDR2 FQNEAQ (reference sequence). Here the CDR3 DNA reads TGTGCCAGCAGCGCCAGACTAGGAGAGACCCAGTACTTC. It specifies CASSARLGETQYF.

V gene TRBV9 combines with J gene TRBJ2-1; 15 nucleotides align to TRBD2. The CDR3 extends over 18 amino acids. The J segment lost 6 bases and the V segment lost 4 bases, leaving 11 bases of the junction unmatched. The germline gives CDR1 SGDLS, CDR2 YYNGEE. Written as DNA, the CDR3 is TGTGCCAGCAGCTCACGGACTAGCGGGGGGGCATCCCCCAATGAGCAGTTCTTC. Translated, it gives CASSSRTSGGASPNEQFF.

Comments on this clone: A junction end diverges from the germline sequence, so it may reflect a read error. V and J are TRBV20-1 and TRBJ2-7; the D gene is possibly TRBD1 (7 bases). CDR1 is DFQATT and CDR2 is SNEGSKA in the germline V gene (reference sequence). The CDR3 loop spans 8 amino acids. The CDR3 is CSAQGGAF. The CDR3, as DNA: TGCAGTGCCCAGGGGGGCGCTTTC.

The CDR3 reads CATSGAGAATDTQYF. CDR3 coding DNA: TGTGCCACCAGTGGCGCGGGGGCCGCCACAGATACGCAGTATTTT. The rearrangement links TRBV24-1 to TRBJ2-3; D possibly corresponds to TRBD2 (7 bases). Looked up from germline, CDR1 is KGHDR and CDR2 is SFDVKD. Deletions cut 5 bases from V and 2 bases from J, with 13 bases between. This CDR3 has 15 amino acids.

This chain uses TRBV11-2 with TRBJ2-5; D is possibly TRBD2 (6 bases). The germline V and J ends were trimmed by 5 bases and 5 bases, with 18 bases remaining between them. Germline V gene lookup returns CDR1 SGHAT and CDR2 FQNNGV. The CDR3 is 15 amino acids. CDR3 residues: CASSGRESSVETQYF. CDR3 nucleotides: TGTGCCAGCAGCGGACGGGAATCTAGCGTTGAGACCCAGTACTTC.

In this sample, this clone turned up once. V usage is TRBV13 and J usage is TRBJ2-7, with D perhaps TRBD2 (5 bases). The CDR3 length is 14 residues. V gave up 1 base and J gave up 5 bases, with 12 bases separating them. Germline CDR1 is PRHDT and CDR2 is FYEKMQ (reference sequence). The CDR3, as DNA: TGTGCCAGCAGCTTAGCTAGCCCCCGGAACGAGCAGTACTTC. Encoded protein: CASSLASPRNEQYF.

The chain joins TRBV9 to TRBJ2-5, with 7 nucleotides matching TRBD2. Germline V gene data show CDR1 as SGDLS and CDR2 as YYNGEE. J was trimmed by 2 bases and V by 3 bases; bases with no gene match: 7. CDR3 length: 15 residues. The CDR3 loop reads CASSGLGEGQETQYF. The CDR3 nucleotides read TGTGCCAGCAGCGGACTAGGGGAGGGGCAAGAGACCCAGTACTTC.

The rearrangement uses TRBV7-8 and TRBJ2-3, with 12 bases matching TRBD2. From germline, CDR1 is SGHVS and CDR2 FQNEAQ. The CDR3 consists of 17 residues. With 0 bases clipped from V and 4 bases from J, the junction kept 5 bases outside the gene matches. The DNA of the CDR3 is TGTGCCAGCAGCTTAGCGGCACTAGCGGGGGGCCCAGATACGCAGTATTTT. Translation gives CASSLAALAGGPDTQYF.

The CDR3 nucleotides are TGTGCCAGCAGCCGCGGGGCAGGGCGCGACGGGGAGCTGTTTTTT. The encoded protein is CASSRGAGRDGELFF. The V call is TRBV6-5, the J call TRBJ2-2; D is possibly TRBD2 (6 bases). The CDR3 contains 15 residues. V was clipped by 6 bases and J by 7 bases, with 18 bases between them. From germline, CDR1 is MNHEY and CDR2 SVGAGI.

The rearrangement uses TRBV5-6 and TRBJ2-1; TRBD2 aligns across 9 bases. Germline lookup yields CDR1 SGHDT and CDR2 YYEEEE. This CDR3 is built from 16 residues. V shed 0 bases and J 1 base; nucleotides not matched to a gene: 2. The CDR3 region has the DNA TGTGCCAGCAGCTTGGCCAGCGGGGGGTCCTACAATGAGCAGTTCTTC. This encodes CASSLASGGSYNEQFF.

The rearrangement links TRBV7-2 to TRBJ2-3, with 11 bases lining up with TRBD2. The germline CDR1 and CDR2 sequences are SGHTA and FQGNSA. J was trimmed by 0 bases and V by 6 bases; bases with no gene match: 11. This CDR3 contains 18 residues. CDR3 sequence reads: CASSLGVTSGASTDTQYF. CDR3 DNA sequence: TGTGCCAGCAGTCTGGGGGTGACTAGCGGGGCTAGCACAGATACGCAGTATTTT.

J is TRBJ2-7 and V is TRBV7-2, with 9 nucleotides matching TRBD2. This CDR3 is 16 amino acids long. CDR1 is SGHTA and CDR2 is FQGNSA in the germline V gene. V shed 3 bases, J shed 7 bases, and the junction held 13 bases outside the gene matches. CDR3 in DNA: TGTGCCAGCAGCTTTGGAACTAGCGGGCCGTGGGGGGAGCAGTACTTC. Its protein is CASSFGTSGPWGEQYF.

The V call is TRBV3-1 (or the pseudogene TRBV3-2), the J call TRBJ2-7, with TRBD1 matching 7 bases. The germline gives CDR1 LGHDT, CDR2 YNNKEL (reference sequence). V lost 0 bases, J lost 3 bases, and 2 bases stayed unmatched. The length of the CDR3 is 14 residues. In DNA, the CDR3 is TGTGCCAGCAGCCAAGATGCAGGGGGCTACGAGCAGTACTTC. Its translation: CASSQDAGGYEQYF.

This rearrangement joins TRBV6-1 to TRBJ2-7, with 7 bases aligning to TRBD1. This CDR3 spans 15 amino acids. V shed 1 base, J shed 6 bases, and the junction held 9 bases outside the gene matches. The germline CDR1 and CDR2 sequences are MNHNS and SASEGT. DNA for the CDR3: TGTGCCAGCAGTGAAGGTAGTGGGACAGCCGGCGAGCAGTACTTC. Translating gives CASSEGSGTAGEQYF.

This clone was detected only once. The rearrangement joins TRBV6-1 to TRBJ2-5; 11 bases are shared with TRBD2. CDR3 length: 20 amino acids. Germline loops: CDR1 MNHNS, CDR2 SASEGT. The ends lost 2 bases at V and 2 bases at J; junction bases unmatched: 16. For the CDR3, the DNA is TGTGCCAGCAGTGAACGCACTCCCGTGGTAGTAGCGGGGGGGCAAGAGACCCAGTACTTC. It encodes CASSERTPVVVAGGQETQYF.

The V gene is TRBV7-2, the J gene TRBJ2-5; 7 bases line up with TRBD2. The CDR3 extends over 16 amino acids. Losses at the gene ends were 4 bases for V and 2 bases for J; bases not matched to a gene: 10. Germline V CDR1 and CDR2: SGHTA, FQGNSA. The CDR3 DNA is TGTGCCAGCAGCTCTCAACGAAAGGGACTACAAGAGACCCAGTACTTC. Its translation is CASSSQRKGLQETQYF.

This clone has a handful of counts. The V and J genes are TRBV3-1 (or the pseudogene TRBV3-2) and TRBJ2-7, with a possible D match to TRBD1 (5 bases). Germline V CDR1 and CDR2: LGHDT, YNNKEL (reference sequence). The V end lost 4 bases, the J end lost 2 bases, and 9 bases lay between the germline ends. The CDR3 is made up of 13 amino acids. The chain's CDR3 is CASSPQEPYEQYF. The CDR3 DNA reads TGTGCCAGCAGCCCACAGGAGCCCTACGAGCAGTACTTC.

The chain uses TRBV9 and TRBJ1-1; D perhaps matches TRBD1 (5 bases). The CDR3 covers 15 residues. V lost 4 bases to trimming and J lost 4 bases, with 17 bases between them. The germline gives CDR1 SGDLS, CDR2 YYNGEE. The CDR3 DNA reads as TGTGCCAGCAGCCTACCCAAGGGGTACGGCACTGAAGCTTTCTTT. Amino acid sequence: CASSLPKGYGTEAFF.

This chain joins TRBV27 and TRBJ2-7; 7 bases fit TRBD1. The CDR3 runs to 11 residues. CDR1 is MNHEY, CDR2 SMNVEV, per germline (reference sequence). V shed 8 bases and J 6 bases; nucleotides not matched to a gene: 4. The CDR3: CASSTGIEQYF. In DNA form, the CDR3 reads TGTGCCAGCTCGACAGGGATCGAGCAGTACTTC.

This clone was seen only once. This chain uses TRBV3-1 (or the pseudogene TRBV3-2) with TRBJ2-3; 7 bases are a match to TRBD1. This CDR3 region has 14 residues. Germline V lookup: CDR1 LGHDT, CDR2 YNNKEL (reference sequence). The V segment lost 1 base and the J segment 6 bases; nucleotides outside the gene matches: 4. Here the CDR3 reads CASSQAPTGDTQYF. DNA for the CDR3: TGTGCCAGCAGCCAAGCACCGACAGGGGATACGCAGTATTTT.

This clone was counted once. The V call is TRBV10-1, the J call TRBJ1-2; 7 positions agree with TRBD1. In germline, CDR1 is WNHNN, CDR2 SYGVQD (reference sequence). J gave up 4 bases and V 0 bases, and 5 bases lay outside the gene matches. The length of the CDR3 is 15 residues. The DNA of the CDR3 is TGCGCCAGCAGTGAGTCGCCAGGGGGGAGCTATGGCTACACCTTC. It is translated as CASSESPGGSYGYTF.

The V and J genes are TRBV9 and TRBJ2-5; a possible D gene is TRBD2 (5 bases). CDR1 is SGDLS, CDR2 YYNGEE, per germline. CDR3 length: 14 residues. Trimming shortened V by 6 bases and J by 2 bases, and 14 bases separated the two germline ends. The CDR3 protein is CASNAGLRQETQYF. The CDR3 coding sequence is TGTGCCAGCAACGCGGGCCTGCGACAAGAGACCCAGTACTTC.

The chain joins TRBV15 to TRBJ2-7, with TRBD1 matching over 11 bases. CDR1 is LNHNV, CDR2 YYDKDF, per germline (reference sequence). There are 13 residues in the CDR3. V trimming: 1 base; J trimming: 7 bases; junction bases outside the gene matches: 0. This CDR3 is CATSRGDRGEQYF. CDR3 nucleotides: TGTGCCACCAGCAGAGGGGACAGGGGGGAGCAGTACTTC.